One and the same sample provided the 32 T cell receptor beta chains below, sequenced in a study of tumor and adjacent non-tumor tissue in lung cancer. A modified ARM-PCR protocol with three rounds of nested PCR amplified TCRbeta. In TCRdb, the multiplex PCR reads were re-called with MiXCR into one record per CDR3 protein. The repertoire includes more than 85,000 distinct CDR3 sequences, 75% of them detected once, and around 37% sits in the top ten. No cell sorting was done before RNA was extracted from the tissue. Specimen: lung tumor tissue. These receptors all come from a woman aged 55 to 70 with non-small cell lung cancer.

The rearrangement joins TRBV7-3 to TRBJ2-1; D gene ambiguous. V shed 1 base and J shed 3 bases, with 10 bases lying between them. The CDR3 has 15 residues. CDR1 SGHTA and CDR2 FQGTGA come from the germline V gene. The CDR3 coding sequence is TGTGCCAGCAGCTTAAGTAACGCATGCTACAATGAGCAGTTCTTC. This gives the protein CASSLSNACYNEQFF.

Concerning this clonotype: It is unclear where the CDR3 begins or ends on the DNA, so no DNA is shown, and the CDR3 is as TCRdb lists it. This rearrangement joins TRBV4-1 to TRBJ1-2. The CDR3 extends over 15 residues, inclusive of both ends. Germline loops: CDR1 MGHRA, CDR2 YSYEKL. CDR3 amino acids: CATSPQRHLNYGCTF.

V usage is TRBV20-1 and J usage is TRBJ1-6, with 8 positions matching TRBD1. The germline CDR1 and CDR2 sequences are DFQATT and SNEGSKA (reference sequence). J gave up 7 bases and V 5 bases, and 10 bases lay outside the gene matches. The CDR3 has 15 amino acids. CDR3 loop: CSARSGGKGNSPLHF. CDR3 DNA sequence: TGCAGTGCTCGGTCAGGGGGCAAAGGAAATTCACCCCTCCACTTT.

This clonotype was picked up a small number of times. The chain combines TRBV6-1 with TRBJ1-2, with 8 bases lining up with TRBD1. CDR3 length: 14 amino acids. Losses at the gene ends were 5 bases for V and 8 bases for J; bases not matched to a gene: 10. CDR1 is MNHNS and CDR2 is SASEGT in the germline V gene. The CDR3 loop reads CASSRSQGVEGYTF. The CDR3 DNA is TGTGCCAGCAGTCGTTCACAGGGGGTTGAGGGCTACACCTTC.

Turning to this clonotype: Compared with germline, one end of the junction differs, possibly owing to a read error. The chain uses TRBV20-1 and TRBJ2-6; 7 bases line up with TRBD2. The CDR3 is 15 residues long. CDR1 and CDR2 from the germline V gene are DFQATT and SNEGSKA (reference sequence). This CDR3 is CSASAAGAGANVLTF. The CDR3 region has the DNA TGCAGCGCTAGTGCGGCGGGAGCTGGGGCCAACGTCCTGACTTTC.

The chain uses TRBV24-1 and TRBJ2-2; TRBD2 aligns across 10 bases. After removal of 0 bases from V and 4 bases from J, the junction contained 13 bases not matched to a gene. The CDR3 contains 20 residues. CDR1 and CDR2 from the germline V gene are KGHDR and SFDVKD. CDR3 residues: CATSDLQVDRAGGSTGELFF. The CDR3 DNA reads TGTGCCACCAGTGATTTGCAGGTTGATCGAGCGGGAGGGAGCACCGGGGAGCTGTTTTTT.

The rearrangement joins TRBV10-2 to TRBJ2-6; D is uncertain. Germline-derived CDR1 and CDR2 are WSHSY and SAAADI. The CDR3 is 13 residues long. The CDR3 nucleotides read TGCGCTGGCAGTGATTACGGGGCCAACGTCCTGACTTTC. Protein sequence: CAGSDYGANVLTF.

A word on this clonotype: The junction departs from germline at one end; a sequencing error may be responsible. V is TRBV28 and J is TRBJ2-7; 7 nucleotides match TRBD1. This CDR3 region has 17 residues. The germline gives CDR1 MDHEN, CDR2 SYDVKM. DNA of the CDR3: TGTGCCAGCAGTTTCTCATCCCAGGTTAAAGGGGGCTACAAGCAGTACTTC. Translation gives CASSFSSQVKGGYKQYF.

Note on this clonotype: An end of the junction does not agree with germline; a read error may underlie this. The rearrangement links TRBV9 to TRBJ2-5; tentative D call: TRBD1 (7 bases). Germline lookup yields CDR1 SGDLS and CDR2 YYNGEE. The CDR3 is 15 amino acids. CDR3 amino acids: CTSSVGGNRGGTQYF. CDR3 DNA sequence: TGTACCAGCAGCGTAGGAGGGAACAGGGGAGGGACCCAGTACTTC.

To note about this clonotype: A junction boundary mismatches the germline segment, possibly from a read error. This rearrangement joins TRBV11-2 to TRBJ1-3, with unresolved D. CDR1 and CDR2 (germline): SGHAT, FQNNGV. The CDR3 is 16 amino acids. The CDR3 region has the DNA TGTGCCAGCGGCTTCGTCCATGGCATCTCTGGAAACACCATATATTTT. This encodes CASGFVHGISGNTIYF.

Regarding this clonotype: This could be a read error, since a much larger clone is one nucleotide away. This sequence joins TRBV6-1 and TRBJ1-5; TRBD1 might be the D (5 bases). V gave up 7 bases and J gave up 4 bases, with 17 bases separating them. This CDR3 region has 15 residues. From germline, CDR1 is MNHNS and CDR2 SASEGT. For the CDR3, the DNA is TGTGCCAGCAATACTGTACAGGTTCTAAATCAGCCCCAGCATTTT. Its translation: CASNTVQVLNQPQHF.

Note on this clonotype: A read error is possible here, since a much larger clone lies one base away. This chain joins TRBV6-5 and TRBJ2-2; D might be TRBD2 (5 bases). Germline V gene data show CDR1 as MNHEY and CDR2 as SVGAGI. The CDR3 consists of 14 residues. The CDR3 is CASNLRLNTGELLF. As DNA, the CDR3 is TGTGCCAGCAATCTCAGACTTAACACCGGGGAGCTGTTGTTT.

This clonotype came up a few times. Given the absence of the conserved phenylalanine or tryptophan at the CDR3 end, a read error is likely. The V gene is TRBV11-3, the J gene TRBJ2-1, with 12 bases that match TRBD2. Germline CDR1 and CDR2: SGHNT and YENEEA. The CDR3 length is 17 residues. With 7 bases clipped from V and 5 bases from J, the junction kept 12 bases outside the gene matches. Written as DNA, the CDR3 is TGTGCCAGCATCTTGGAATTGACTAGCGGGAGCCACAATGAGCAGTTCCTC. Its protein product is CASILELTSGSHNEQFL.

J is TRBJ2-7 and V is TRBV10-1, with D tentatively TRBD1 (6 bases). The germline V and J ends were trimmed by 0 bases and 5 bases, with 11 bases remaining between them. There are 14 residues in the CDR3. Germline V CDR1 and CDR2: WNHNN, SYGVQD (reference sequence). The CDR3 region is CASSESGSGDEQYF. The CDR3 DNA follows: TGCGCCAGCAGTGAGTCAGGGTCAGGGGACGAGCAGTACTTC.

Comments on this clonotype: At one of its ends the junction is not consistent with the germline gene, which may arise from a read error. The chain uses TRBV24-1 and TRBJ1-2; D ambiguous. The CDR3 contains 15 residues. CDR1 and CDR2 from the germline V gene are KGHDR and SFDVKD. The CDR3: CATSDGHGPNYGYSF. In DNA, the CDR3 is TGTGCCACCAGTGATGGTCACGGCCCTAACTATGGCTACTCCTTC.

In regard to this clonotype: A single base separates this from a much larger clone, so it may be a read error. The CDR3, as DNA: TGCGACAGCAGCCAAGAATGGGTGGGCCAAGAGACCCAGTACTTC. Protein: CDSSQEWVGQETQYF. The J gene is TRBJ2-5, the V gene TRBV4-3; unclear D gene. This CDR3 comprises 15 residues. In germline, CDR1 is LGHNA, CDR2 YSLEER.

The gene calls are TRBV20-1 and TRBJ1-5; D gene uncertain. Trimming pared 8 bases from V and 3 bases from J, leaving 14 bases between. The CDR3 totals 13 residues. CDR1 is DFQATT and CDR2 is SNEGSKA in the germline V gene (reference sequence). The CDR3 reads CSTIRSHNQPQHF. CDR3 in DNA: TGCAGTACTATTAGGTCCCACAATCAGCCCCAGCATTTT.

About this clonotype itself: At one of its ends the junction is not consistent with the germline gene, which may arise from a read error. The chain uses TRBV6-2 or TRBV6-3 and TRBJ1-5, with 7 bases matching TRBD1. The CDR3 consists of 16 residues. Germline CDR1 is MNHEY and CDR2 is SVGEGT. The CDR3, as DNA: TGTGCCTCCCTCGACAGGGTGGGGCAGGCCAATCAACCCCAGCATTTT. Translated, it gives CASLDRVGQANQPQHF.

This clonotype was detected only once. One end of the junction is discordant with germline, which a read error may explain. The chain's CDR3 is CTSSYSLYRDEQFF. The CDR3 DNA reads as TGTACCAGTAGTTATTCCCTTTACAGGGATGAGCAGTTCTTC. The chain couples TRBV6-6 to TRBJ2-1; D perhaps matches TRBD1 (6 bases). Germline V CDR1 and CDR2: MNHNY, SVGAGI (reference sequence). The CDR3 sequence is 14 residues long.

The sample holds one count of this clonotype. J is TRBJ2-7 and V is TRBV5-8; D remains unclear. CDR3 length equals 12 residues. CDR1 and CDR2 from the germline V gene are SGHTS and YDEGEE. V dropped 10 bases and J dropped 5 bases, with 16 bases sitting between them. Here the CDR3 reads CASTPISNEQYF. The CDR3 DNA reads TGTGCCTCTACGCCCATCAGTAACGAGCAGTACTTC.

In the case of this clonotype: One end of the junction is discordant with germline, which a read error may explain. The rearrangement joins TRBV6-5 to TRBJ2-2, with D possibly being TRBD1 (5 bases). This CDR3 region has 14 residues. CDR1 is MNHEY and CDR2 is SVGAGI in the germline V gene. CDR3 residues: CANSRQPNTGELFF. As DNA, the CDR3 is TGTGCCAACAGTCGACAGCCTAACACCGGGGAGCTGTTTTTT.

In this sample, this clonotype turned up many times. The chain recombines TRBV20-1 with TRBJ1-6; a weak D match, TRBD1 (6 bases). CDR1 is DFQATT, CDR2 SNEGSKA, per germline (reference sequence). The CDR3 covers 13 residues. Trimming took 6 bases from V and 5 from J, leaving 11 bases between them. Here the CDR3 reads CSATGSDNSPLHF. The DNA for the CDR3 is TGCAGTGCCACAGGGTCTGATAATTCACCCCTCCACTTT.

This clonotype was detected only once. Relative to the germline gene, one junction end is altered; a read error may explain this. The chain couples TRBV6-6 to TRBJ1-2; D ambiguous. Per germline, CDR1 MNHNY and CDR2 SVGAGI (reference sequence). The CDR3 sequence is 13 residues long. The CDR3 region has the DNA TGTGCCAGCCACCTCCAGTATTACTATGACTACACCTTC. Residues: CASHLQYYYDYTF.

A word on this clonotype: A read error may account for a junction end that differs from germline. This chain uses TRBV12-3 or TRBV12-4 with TRBJ2-2; D ambiguous. The CDR3 is 12 residues long. CDR3 DNA sequence: TGTGCCAGCGCCCCCAACAGCGGGGAGCTGTTTTTT. It is translated as CASAPNSGELFF.

CDR3 loop: CISSQGGTSRVEQFF. Here the CDR3 DNA reads TGTATCAGCAGCCAAGGTGGGACTAGCCGAGTTGAGCAGTTCTTC. The genes are TRBV4-2 and TRBJ2-1, with 9 bases lining up with TRBD2. Germline CDR1 and CDR2: LGHNA and YNFKEQ. The CDR3 loop spans 15 amino acids.

A single count supports this clonotype. Since the CDR3 does not end with the conserved phenylalanine or tryptophan, this likely comes from a read error. The limits of the CDR3 on the DNA are not certain, so only TCRdb's listed CDR3 is given. The chain couples TRBV11-3 to TRBJ2-1. A total of 15 residues make up the CDR3, ends included. Germline-derived CDR1 and CDR2 are SGHNT and YENEEA. CDR3 sequence reads: CASSLGGRVYNEQFY.

Remarks on this clonotype: Because the CDR3 is missing its conserved closing phenylalanine or tryptophan, this is likely a read error. The V gene is TRBV11-2, the J gene TRBJ2-3, with no clear D. The J call may be incorrect, as the DNA end agrees better with TRBJ1-5. CDR3 length: 11 residues. Germline CDR1 SGHAT, CDR2 FQNNGV. DNA of the CDR3: TGTGCCAGCAGTTCTACCCCTAAGCAGCATTCT. It specifies CASSSTPKQHS.

Of note for this clonotype: One end of the junction fails to match germline, which may point to a read error. The chain joins TRBV29-1 to TRBJ2-1; 8 nucleotides match TRBD1. In germline, CDR1 is SQVTM, CDR2 ANQGSEA. The CDR3 runs 12 residues. The CDR3 reads CSVGHRGVSSFF. The CDR3 DNA sequence: TGTAGCGTTGGCCACAGGGGGGTGAGCAGTTTCTTC.

About this clonotype: Compared with germline, one end of the junction differs, possibly owing to a read error. The chain combines TRBV4-1 with TRBJ1-1; D is possibly TRBD1 (6 bases). The CDR3 spans 18 residues. Germline assignment: CDR1 MGHRA and CDR2 YSYEKL. In nucleotides, the CDR3 is TGCGCCAGGAGCCAAGTTGAGGGGGGAATTGGTGTGAACATTGAAGCTTTCTTT. Amino acid sequence: CARSQVEGGIGVNIEAFF.

This clonotype has ten or more counts. The J gene is TRBJ2-5, the V gene TRBV29-1; 9 nucleotides agree with TRBD1. J was trimmed by 5 bases and V by 6 bases; bases with no gene match: 4. CDR3 size: 12 residues. Per germline, CDR1 SQVTM and CDR2 ANQGSEA. DNA of the CDR3: TGCAGCGTGGGACAGGGCGGGGAGACCCAGTACTTC. Protein product: CSVGQGGETQYF.

Concerning this clonotype itself: At one of its ends the junction is not consistent with the germline gene, which may arise from a read error. The rearrangement links TRBV4-3 to TRBJ2-5, with a weak D call TRBD2 (6 bases). In germline, CDR1 is LGHNA, CDR2 YSLEER. The length of the CDR3 is 15 residues. The CDR3 bases are TGCGCCAGCTGCCGACACCGGGACTCAGAAGAGACTCAGTACTTC. Its translation is CASCRHRDSEETQYF.

This chain links TRBV11-3 with TRBJ1-1; D remains unclear. Germline V gene data show CDR1 as SGHNT and CDR2 as YENEEA. V lost 10 bases and J lost 4, with 22 bases in between. The CDR3 runs to 15 residues. The CDR3 DNA is TGTGCCAACAGTTTACATTCGGGGAGAGCCACTGAAGCTTTCTTT. It is translated as CANSLHSGRATEAFF.